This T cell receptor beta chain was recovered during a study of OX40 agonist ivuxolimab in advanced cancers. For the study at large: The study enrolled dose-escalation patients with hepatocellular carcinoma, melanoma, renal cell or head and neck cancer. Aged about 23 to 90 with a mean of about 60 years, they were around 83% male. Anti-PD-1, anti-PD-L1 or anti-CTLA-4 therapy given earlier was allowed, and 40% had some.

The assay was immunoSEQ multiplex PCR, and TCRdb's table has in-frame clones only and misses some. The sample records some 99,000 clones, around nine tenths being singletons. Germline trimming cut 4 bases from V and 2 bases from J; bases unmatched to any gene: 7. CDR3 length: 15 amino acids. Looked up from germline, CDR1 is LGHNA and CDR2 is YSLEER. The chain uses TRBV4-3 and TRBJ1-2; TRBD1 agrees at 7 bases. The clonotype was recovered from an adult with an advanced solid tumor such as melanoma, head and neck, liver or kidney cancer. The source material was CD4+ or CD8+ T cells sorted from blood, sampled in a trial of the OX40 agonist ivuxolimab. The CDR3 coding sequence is TGCGCCAGCAGCCGCTTGGGACAGTCCAACTATGGCTACACCTTC. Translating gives CASSRLGQSNYGYTF.